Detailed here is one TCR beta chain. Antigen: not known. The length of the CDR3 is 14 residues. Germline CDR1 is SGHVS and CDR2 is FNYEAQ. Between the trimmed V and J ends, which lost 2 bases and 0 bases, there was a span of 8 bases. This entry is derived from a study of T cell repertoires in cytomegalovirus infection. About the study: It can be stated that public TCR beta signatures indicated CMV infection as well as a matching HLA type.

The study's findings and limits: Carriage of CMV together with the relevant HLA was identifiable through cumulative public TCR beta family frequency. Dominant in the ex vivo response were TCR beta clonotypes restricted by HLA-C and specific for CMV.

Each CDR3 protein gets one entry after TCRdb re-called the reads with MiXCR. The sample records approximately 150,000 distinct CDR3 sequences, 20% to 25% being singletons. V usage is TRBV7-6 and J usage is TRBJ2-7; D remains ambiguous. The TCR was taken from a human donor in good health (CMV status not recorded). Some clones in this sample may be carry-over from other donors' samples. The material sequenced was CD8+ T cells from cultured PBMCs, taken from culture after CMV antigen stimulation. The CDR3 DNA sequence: TGTGCCAGCAGCTTACGCCCCTTCTCCTACGAGCAGTACTTC. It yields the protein CASSLRPFSYEQYF.